Listed below are T cell receptor beta chains from one sample, sequenced in a study of human T cells and chemical hapten exposure. MiXCR, applied by TCRdb to the RACE reads, yields one record per CDR3 protein. The data contain about 82,000 distinct CDR3 sequences, 5% to 8.5% of them singletons. Specimen: whole blood, collected in connection with sensitization to the hapten diphenylcyclopropenone (DPC). These receptor sequences come from a woman aged 30 to 39 with alopecia areata. Some clones in this sample may be carry-over from other donors' samples. Each CDR3 is given with its conserved first and last residue. D genes are given only for firm matches. Rows may omit the clone size; those that give it use once, few, many or a size class.

V	J	size	D	CDR3	DNA
TRBV5-1	TRBJ1-1	few	TRBD1	CASSIRGLGFGNTEAFF	TGCGCCAGCAGCATCAGGGGGCTGGGGTTTGGCAACACTGAAGCTTTCTTT
TRBV3-1	TRBJ1-2	few	-	CASSQDLVWYGYTF	TGTGCCAGCAGCCAAGATTTAGTTTGGTATGGCTACACCTTC
TRBV21-1	TRBJ1-5	many	-	CASSIRDRDQPQHF	TGTGCCAGCAGCATCCGGGACAGGGATCAGCCCCAGCATTTT
TRBV6-1	TRBJ1-1	-	-	CASSEGPNTEAFF	TGTGCCAGCAGTGAGGGCCCGAACACTGAAGCTTTCTTT
TRBV4-2	TRBJ1-1	many	TRBD1	CASSQDPRTGQAFF	TGTGCCAGCAGCCAAGATCCAAGGACAGGACAAGCTTTCTTT
TRBV6-5	TRBJ1-1	many	-	CASSYIGARNTEAFF	TGTGCCAGCAGTTATATTGGGGCGAGGAACACTGAAGCTTTCTTT
TRBV5-6	TRBJ1-2	-	TRBD1	CASIRLQGAYGYTF	TGTGCCAGCATCCGTTTACAGGGGGCCTATGGCTACACCTTC
TRBV29-1	TRBJ1-1	many	-	CSVIRGGGTEAFF	TGCAGCGTGATCAGGGGTGGCGGCACTGAAGCTTTCTTT
TRBV9	TRBJ2-5	many	TRBD2	CASSVVGGSLETQYF	TGTGCCAGCAGCGTAGTCGGGGGGTCTCTTGAGACCCAGTACTTC
TRBV4-2	TRBJ2-1	many	-	CASSLGTTHEQFF	TGTGCCAGCAGCCTTGGGACCACCCATGAGCAGTTCTTC
TRBV12-3/TRBV12-4	TRBJ2-2	many	-	CASSFFSPGQTGELFF	TGTGCCAGCAGTTTTTTTTCCCCGGGACAAACCGGGGAGCTGTTTTTT
TRBV11-2	TRBJ2-2	-	TRBD2	CASSAQTSGGAGELFF	TGTGCCAGCAGCGCCCAGACTAGCGGGGGGGCCGGGGAGCTGTTTTTT
TRBV6-5	TRBJ1-6	-	-	CASSAGHPGNSPLHF	TGTGCCAGCAGTGCCGGACACCCTGGCAATTCACCCCTCCACTTT
TRBV12-5	TRBJ1-3	many	TRBD1	CASGLGGTGGIGGSGNTIYF	TGTGCTAGTGGTTTGGGCGGGACAGGGGGAATCGGTGGCTCTGGAAACACCATATATTTT
TRBV5-1	TRBJ2-3	many	TRBD2	CASRPLAGPVTDTQYF	TGCGCCAGCAGGCCTCTAGCGGGGCCCGTCACAGATACGCAGTATTTT
TRBV2	TRBJ2-3	many	TRBD1	CASSGQGASTETDTQYF	TGTGCCAGCAGTGGACAGGGGGCCTCGACCGAGACAGATACGCAGTATTTT
TRBV7-3	TRBJ1-1	many	-	CASSFNSDTEAFF	TGTGCCAGCAGCTTTAACTCGGACACTGAAGCTTTCTTT
TRBV27	TRBJ2-5	-	TRBD2	CATSMGRAKTQYF	TGTGCCACCTCGATGGGGAGGGCGAAGACCCAGTACTTC